This is a list of T cell receptor beta chains from one sample in a study of blood T cell repertoires in COVID-19. Here immunoSEQ multiplex PCR was the method, and the copy in TCRdb shows in-frame clones only, minus some. The sample yields about 110,000 clones, 76% seen once. The sample comprised peripheral blood. The source is a woman older than 75 with acute or convalescent COVID-19. The CDR3 runs from the conserved cysteine through the conserved F or W.

j_call: TRBJ1-2; v_call: TRBV20-1; cdr3_length: 11; cdr3_aa: CSARGRRGYTF
j_call: TRBJ2-1; v_call: TRBV5-4; cdr3_length: 16; cdr3_aa: CASSLGGTGGHNEQFF
j_call: TRBJ2-5; v_call: TRBV5-1; cdr3_length: 17; cdr3_aa: CASSRTGNLNLQETQYF
j_call: TRBJ2-6; v_call: TRBV19; cdr3_length: 13; cdr3_aa: CGTGGAGANVLTF
j_call: TRBJ1-5; v_call: TRBV28; cdr3_length: 16; cdr3_aa: CASSPGVGYSNQPQHF
j_call: TRBJ2-7; v_call: TRBV3-1/TRBV3-2; cdr3_length: 16; cdr3_aa: CASSQKGTSGSYEQYF
j_call: TRBJ1-5; v_call: TRBV19; cdr3_length: 14; cdr3_aa: CASSIRTVNQPQHF
j_call: TRBJ2-3; v_call: TRBV3-1/TRBV3-2; cdr3_length: 15; cdr3_aa: CASSPPGTVTDTQYF
j_call: TRBJ2-1; v_call: TRBV5-4; cdr3_length: 16; cdr3_aa: CASSTRTSGTYNEQFF
j_call: TRBJ1-6; v_call: TRBV4-3; cdr3_length: 13; cdr3_aa: CASSQEADSPLHF
j_call: TRBJ2-1; v_call: TRBV19; cdr3_length: 17; cdr3_aa: CASSHRGTGLSYNEQFF
j_call: TRBJ2-5; v_call: TRBV10-3; cdr3_length: 13; cdr3_aa: CAISPGTKETQYF
j_call: TRBJ2-7; v_call: TRBV4-2; cdr3_length: 14; cdr3_aa: CASSQAGGNYEQYF
j_call: TRBJ1-4; v_call: TRBV27; cdr3_length: 15; cdr3_aa: CASSSETGSNEKLFF
j_call: TRBJ2-5; v_call: TRBV5-1; cdr3_length: 11; cdr3_aa: CASRLSETQYF
j_call: TRBJ2-1; v_call: TRBV5-1; cdr3_length: 14; cdr3_aa: CASSEDRAYNEQFF
j_call: TRBJ2-7; v_call: TRBV10-3; cdr3_length: 12; cdr3_aa: CAISGDSYEQYF
j_call: TRBJ1-6; v_call: TRBV10-3; cdr3_length: 15; cdr3_aa: CAISENRESNSPLHF
j_call: TRBJ2-7; v_call: TRBV27; cdr3_length: 15; cdr3_aa: CASSRPGHLTYEQYF